The clone carrying this T cell receptor beta chain occurred a few times. The antigen is undetermined. These data are taken from a study of response to subunit inactivated influenza vaccine. Study-level findings and limits: New T cells are recruited in small numbers by each seasonal influenza vaccination, according to the authors' suggestion.

TCRdb analysed the RT-PCR reads with MiXCR anew, one entry per CDR3 protein. This sample carries 560,000 or so distinct CDR3 sequences, 6.5% to 8% of them seen once, and the ten largest clones take approximately 12%. The specimen comprised PBMCs from blood, sampled roughly 24 months after vaccination. The receptor was isolated from a man aged 50 to 75 who received an inactivated influenza vaccine.

The DNA for the CDR3 is TGCGCCAGCAGCTTGGATCCCACTAGCGGGAGGTCTGAGCAGTTCTTC. Its translation is CASSLDPTSGRSEQFF. J is TRBJ2-1 and V is TRBV5-1; TRBD2 matches at 12 bases. Germline V gives CDR1 SGHRS, CDR2 YFSETQ. V dropped 0 bases and J dropped 9; count of bases not matched to a gene: 7. The CDR3 is made up of 16 amino acids.